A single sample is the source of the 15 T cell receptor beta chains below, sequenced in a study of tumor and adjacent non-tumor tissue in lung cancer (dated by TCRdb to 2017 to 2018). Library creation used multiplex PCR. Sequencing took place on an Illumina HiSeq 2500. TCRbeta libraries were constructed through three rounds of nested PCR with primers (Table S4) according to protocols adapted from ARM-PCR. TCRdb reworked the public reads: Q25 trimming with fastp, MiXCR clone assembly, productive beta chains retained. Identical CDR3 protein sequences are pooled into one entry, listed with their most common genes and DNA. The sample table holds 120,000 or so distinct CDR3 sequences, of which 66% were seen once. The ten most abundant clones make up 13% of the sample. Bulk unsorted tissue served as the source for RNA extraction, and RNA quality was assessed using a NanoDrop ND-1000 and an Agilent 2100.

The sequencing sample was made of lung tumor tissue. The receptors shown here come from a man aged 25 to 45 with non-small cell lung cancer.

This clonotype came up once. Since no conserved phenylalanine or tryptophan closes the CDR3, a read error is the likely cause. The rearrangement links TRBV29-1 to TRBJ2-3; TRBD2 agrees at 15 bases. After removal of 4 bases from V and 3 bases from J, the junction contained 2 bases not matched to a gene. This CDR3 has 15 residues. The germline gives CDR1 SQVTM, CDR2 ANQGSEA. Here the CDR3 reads CSVAGTSGGTDTQYL. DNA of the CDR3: TGCAGCGTTGCCGGGACTAGCGGGGGGACAGATACGCAGTATCTT.

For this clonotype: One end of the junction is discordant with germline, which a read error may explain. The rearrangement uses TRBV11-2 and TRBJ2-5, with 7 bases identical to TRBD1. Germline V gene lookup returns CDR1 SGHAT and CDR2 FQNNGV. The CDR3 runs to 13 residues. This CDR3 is CDSRLDREETQYF. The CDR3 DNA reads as TGTGACAGCAGATTAGACAGGGAAGAGACCCAGTACTTC.

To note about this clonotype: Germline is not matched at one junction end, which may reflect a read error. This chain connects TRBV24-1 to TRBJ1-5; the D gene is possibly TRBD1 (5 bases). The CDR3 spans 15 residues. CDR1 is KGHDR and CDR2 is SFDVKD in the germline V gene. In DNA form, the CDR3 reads TGTGCCGCCAGTGAGGCGGGGACGGGAGGTCAGCCCCAGCATTTT. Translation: CAASEAGTGGQPQHF.

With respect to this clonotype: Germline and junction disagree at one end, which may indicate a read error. CDR3: CRVAVSYYGYIF. CDR3 coding DNA: TGCAGGGTTGCGGTCAGCTACTATGGCTACATCTTC. The rearrangement uses TRBV29-1 and TRBJ1-2; no definite D call. This CDR3 region has 12 residues. From germline, CDR1 is SQVTM and CDR2 ANQGSEA. Supplemented by reference TRBV29-1 and TRBJ1-2, the full variable domain reads SAVISQKPSRDICQRGTSLTIQCQVDSQVTMMFWYRQQPGQSLTLIATANQGSEATYESGFVIDKFPISRPNLTFSTLTVSNMSPEDSSIYLCRVAVSYYGYIFGSGTRLTVV.

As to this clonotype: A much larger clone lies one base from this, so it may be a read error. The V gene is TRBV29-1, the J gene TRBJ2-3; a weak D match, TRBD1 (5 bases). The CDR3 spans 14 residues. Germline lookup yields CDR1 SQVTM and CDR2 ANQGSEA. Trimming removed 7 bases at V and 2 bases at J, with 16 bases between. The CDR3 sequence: CSDADTFPTDTQYF. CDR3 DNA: TGCAGCGATGCGGACACCTTCCCCACAGATACGCAGTATTTT.

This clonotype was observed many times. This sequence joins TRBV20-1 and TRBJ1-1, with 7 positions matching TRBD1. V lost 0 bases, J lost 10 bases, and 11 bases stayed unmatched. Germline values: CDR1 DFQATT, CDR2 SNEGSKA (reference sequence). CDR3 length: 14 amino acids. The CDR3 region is CSARDDGTVGGAFF. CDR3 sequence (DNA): TGCAGTGCTAGAGATGATGGGACAGTCGGGGGAGCTTTCTTT.

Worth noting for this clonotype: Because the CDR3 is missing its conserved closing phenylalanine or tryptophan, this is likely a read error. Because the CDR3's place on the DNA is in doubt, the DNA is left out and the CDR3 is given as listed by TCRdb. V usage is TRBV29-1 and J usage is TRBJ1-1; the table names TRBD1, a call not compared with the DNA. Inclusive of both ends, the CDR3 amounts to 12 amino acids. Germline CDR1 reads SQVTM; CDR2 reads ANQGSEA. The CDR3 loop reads CSVRDGYTEACI.

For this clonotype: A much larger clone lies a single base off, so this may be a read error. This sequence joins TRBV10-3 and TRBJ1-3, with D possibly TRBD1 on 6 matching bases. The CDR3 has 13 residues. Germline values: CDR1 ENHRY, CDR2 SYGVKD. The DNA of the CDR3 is TGTACCATCAGGGAGGACAGTTCAAACACCATATATTTT. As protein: CTIREDSSNTIYF.

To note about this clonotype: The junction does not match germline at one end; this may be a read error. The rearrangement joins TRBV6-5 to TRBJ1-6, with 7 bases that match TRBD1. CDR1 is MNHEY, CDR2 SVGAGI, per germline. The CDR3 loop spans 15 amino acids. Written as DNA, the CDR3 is TGTGCCAGCAGTTCCGAGGGGGCGGAGGGTTCACCCCTTCACTTT. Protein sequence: CASSSEGAEGSPLHF.

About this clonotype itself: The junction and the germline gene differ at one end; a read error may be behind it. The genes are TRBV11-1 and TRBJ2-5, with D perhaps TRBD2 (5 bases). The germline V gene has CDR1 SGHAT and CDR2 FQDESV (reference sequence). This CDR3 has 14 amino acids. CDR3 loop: CASGLSGEEEIQYF. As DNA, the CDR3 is TGTGCCAGCGGCTTATCGGGTGAGGAGGAGATCCAGTACTTC. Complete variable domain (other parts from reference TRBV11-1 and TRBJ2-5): EAEVAQSPRYKITEKSQAVAFWCDPISGHATLYWYRQILGQGPELLVQFQDESVVDDSQLPKDRFSAERLKGVDSTLKIQPAELGDSAMYLCASGLSGEEEIQYFGPGTRLLVL.

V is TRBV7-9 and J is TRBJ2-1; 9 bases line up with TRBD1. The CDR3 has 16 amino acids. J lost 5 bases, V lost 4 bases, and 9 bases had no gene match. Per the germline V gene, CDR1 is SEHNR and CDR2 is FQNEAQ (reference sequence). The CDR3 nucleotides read TGTGCCAGCAGCTCCACTACAGGGGGCGCAAACAATGAGCAGTTCTTC. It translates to CASSSTTGGANNEQFF.

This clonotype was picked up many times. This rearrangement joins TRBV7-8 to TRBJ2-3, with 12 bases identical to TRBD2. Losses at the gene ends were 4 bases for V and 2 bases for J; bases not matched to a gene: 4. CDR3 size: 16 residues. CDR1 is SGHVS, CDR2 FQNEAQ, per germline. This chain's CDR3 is CASSSGLAGNTDTQYF. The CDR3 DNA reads TGTGCCAGCAGCTCCGGACTAGCGGGAAACACAGATACGCAGTATTTT.

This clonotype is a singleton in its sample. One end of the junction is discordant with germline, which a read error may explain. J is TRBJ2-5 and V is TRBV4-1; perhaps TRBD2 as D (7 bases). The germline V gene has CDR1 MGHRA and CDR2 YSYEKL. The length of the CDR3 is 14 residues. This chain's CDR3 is CASSQGEGEETQYF. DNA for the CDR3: TGCGCCAGCAGCCAAGGGGAGGGGGAAGAAACCCAGTACTTC.

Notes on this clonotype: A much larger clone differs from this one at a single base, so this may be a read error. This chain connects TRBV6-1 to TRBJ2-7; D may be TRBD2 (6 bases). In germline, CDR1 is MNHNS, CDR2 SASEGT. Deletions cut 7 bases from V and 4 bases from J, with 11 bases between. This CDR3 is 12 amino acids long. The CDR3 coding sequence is TGTGCCAGCACCGGGACTGATTACGAGCAGTACTTC. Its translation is CASTGTDYEQYF.

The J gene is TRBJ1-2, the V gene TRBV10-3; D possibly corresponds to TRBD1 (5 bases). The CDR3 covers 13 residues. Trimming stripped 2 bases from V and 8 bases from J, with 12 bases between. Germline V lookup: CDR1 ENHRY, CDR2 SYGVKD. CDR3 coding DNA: TGTGCCATCAGTGAGGGTGGGGGTCAGGGCTACACCTTC. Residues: CAISEGGGQGYTF.